This T cell receptor (beta chain) was recorded in a study of beta chain features in type 1 diabetes. Every isolated RNA sample was fully reverse transcribed, so sequencing captured expressed TCRB transcripts. The protocol was immunoSEQ multiplex PCR, while the TCRdb copy is restricted to in-frame clones and leaves out a portion. The table includes around 690,000 clones, 9.5% to 15% detected once. Heparinised blood was drawn once per donor, averaging about 116 mL. Whole-study findings and limits: cDNA-based sequencing might over-represent cells highly expressing TCR. Type 1 diabetes patients showed fewer insertions and more deletions at VDJ junctions. Significant though moderate, a shortening of TCRB CDR3s appeared in all four CD4+ subsets of Type 1 diabetes patients.

This clone was observed a few times. What it binds is unknown. V lost 1 base and J lost 4, with 5 bases in between. This CDR3 comprises 13 residues. Germline-derived CDR1 and CDR2 are SGHVS and FNYEAQ. The genes are TRBV7-6 and TRBJ2-1; D remains unclear. This receptor was taken from a young man with type 1 diabetes. Sequencing input: naive CD4+ T cells from blood. CDR3 region: CASSLGPYNEQFF. The CDR3 nucleotides read TGTGCCAGCAGCTTAGGACCGTACAATGAGCAGTTCTTC.